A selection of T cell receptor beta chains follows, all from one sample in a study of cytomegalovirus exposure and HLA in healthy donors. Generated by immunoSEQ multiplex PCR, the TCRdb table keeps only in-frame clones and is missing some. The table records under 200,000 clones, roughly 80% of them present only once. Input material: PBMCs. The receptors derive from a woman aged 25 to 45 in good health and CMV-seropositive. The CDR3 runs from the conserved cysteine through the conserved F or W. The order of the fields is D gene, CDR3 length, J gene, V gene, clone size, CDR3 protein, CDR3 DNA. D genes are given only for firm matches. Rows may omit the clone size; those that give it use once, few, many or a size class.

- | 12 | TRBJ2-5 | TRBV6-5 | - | CASTQEGETQYF | TGTGCCAGCACCCAGGAGGGAGAGACCCAGTACTTC
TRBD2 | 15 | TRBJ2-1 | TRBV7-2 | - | CASSSRTSGFNEQFF | TGTGCCAGCAGCTCAAGGACTAGCGGATTCAATGAGCAGTTCTTC
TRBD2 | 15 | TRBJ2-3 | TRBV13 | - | CASSSLLAATDTQYF | TGTGCCAGCAGCTCCCTACTAGCGGCCACAGATACGCAGTATTTT
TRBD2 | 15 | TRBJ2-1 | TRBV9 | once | CASSARGISYNEQFF | TGTGCCAGCAGCGCGCGGGGGATCTCCTACAATGAGCAGTTCTTC
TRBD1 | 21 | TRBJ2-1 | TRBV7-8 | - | CASSLRAPRDRESVSYNEQFF | TGTGCCAGCAGCTTACGCGCCCCCCGGGACAGGGAGTCTGTTTCCTACAATGAGCAGTTCTTC
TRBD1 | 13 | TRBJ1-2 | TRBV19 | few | CASSRGQGVGYTF | TGTGCCAGTAGTCGCGGACAGGGGGTTGGCTACACCTTC
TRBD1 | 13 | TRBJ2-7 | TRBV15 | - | CATSRGGVYEQYF | TGTGCCACCTCCCGAGGGGGCGTCTACGAGCAGTACTTC
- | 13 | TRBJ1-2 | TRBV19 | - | CASTIGAGYGYTF | TGTGCCAGTACCATAGGGGCAGGCTATGGCTACACCTTC
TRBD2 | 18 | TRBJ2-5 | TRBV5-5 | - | CASSFRLARSSGQETQYF | TGTGCCAGCAGCTTCAGACTAGCCAGGTCTTCCGGCCAAGAGACCCAGTACTTC
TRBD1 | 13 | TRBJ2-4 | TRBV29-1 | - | CSLWDSQARIQYF | TGCAGCCTATGGGACAGCCAAGCTCGGATTCAGTACTTC
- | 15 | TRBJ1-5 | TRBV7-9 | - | CASSLEGNSNQPQHF | TGTGCCAGCAGCTTAGAGGGGAATAGCAATCAGCCCCAGCATTTT
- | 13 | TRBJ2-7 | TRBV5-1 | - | CASSEGYYYEQYF | TGCGCCAGCTCGGAGGGGTACTACTACGAGCAGTACTTC
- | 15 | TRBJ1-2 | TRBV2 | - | CASASGHTKWDGYTF | TGTGCCAGCGCTTCAGGACACACCAAATGGGATGGCTACACCTTC
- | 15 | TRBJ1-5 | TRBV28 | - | CASSLFRGRDQPQHF | TGTGCCAGCAGTTTATTTAGGGGCAGGGATCAGCCCCAGCATTTT
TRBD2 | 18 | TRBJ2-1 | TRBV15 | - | CATSVLAGGDVGYNEPFF | TGTGCCACCAGTGTTCTAGCGGGAGGAGACGTGGGGTACAATGAGCCGTTCTTC
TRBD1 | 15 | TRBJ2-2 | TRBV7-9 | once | CASSKDRVGTGELFF | TGTGCCAGCAGCAAAGACAGGGTGGGCACCGGGGAGCTGTTTTTT
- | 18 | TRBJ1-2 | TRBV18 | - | CASSPQRPPLLANYGYTF | TGTGCCAGCTCACCACAGCGGCCCCCCCTCCTAGCTAACTATGGCTACACCTTC
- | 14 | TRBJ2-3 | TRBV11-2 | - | CASSLGGAPDTQYF | TGTGCCAGCAGCTTAGGGGGAGCTCCAGATACGCAGTATTTT
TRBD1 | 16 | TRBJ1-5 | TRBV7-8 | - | CASSLPTGSGNQPQHF | TGTGCCAGCAGCCTTCCGACAGGGTCAGGCAATCAGCCCCAGCATTTT
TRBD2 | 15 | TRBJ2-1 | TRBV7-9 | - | CASSPEASGYNEQFF | TGTGCCAGCAGCCCAGAGGCTAGCGGTTACAATGAGCAGTTCTTC
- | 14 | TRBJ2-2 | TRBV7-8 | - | CASSYRARTGELFF | TGTGCCAGCAGCTACAGGGCGAGGACCGGGGAGCTGTTTTTT
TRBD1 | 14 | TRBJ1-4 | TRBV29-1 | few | CSVSPGTGHEKLFF | TGCAGCGTTTCCCCCGGGACAGGGCATGAAAAACTGTTTTTT
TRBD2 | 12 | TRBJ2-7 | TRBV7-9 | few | CSSRLQEGGQVF | TGTTCCAGCAGATTGCAAGAGGGAGGGCAAGTCTTC
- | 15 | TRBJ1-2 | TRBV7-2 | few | CASSLANEGGYGYTF | TGTGCCAGCAGCTTAGCAAATGAGGGCGGTTATGGCTACACCTTC
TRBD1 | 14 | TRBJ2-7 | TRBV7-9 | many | CASSPQDREYEQYF | TGTGCCAGCAGCCCTCAGGACAGGGAATACGAGCAGTACTTC
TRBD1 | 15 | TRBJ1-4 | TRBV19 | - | CASRVSGTANEKLFF | TGTGCCAGTAGGGTTAGCGGGACAGCAAATGAAAAACTGTTTTTT
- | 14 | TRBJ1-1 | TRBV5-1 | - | CASSRDSVNTEAFF | TGCGCCAGCAGCCGTGACAGTGTGAACACTGAAGCTTTCTTT
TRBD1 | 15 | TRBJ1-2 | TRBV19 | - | CASIPYGTGSDGYTF | TGTGCCAGTATCCCTTACGGGACAGGGTCTGATGGCTACACCTTC
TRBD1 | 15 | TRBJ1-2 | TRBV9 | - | CASSPGGQGNYGYTF | TGTGCCAGCAGCCCCGGTGGACAGGGGAACTATGGCTACACCTTC
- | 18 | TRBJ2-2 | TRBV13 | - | CASSLGSRGGLNTGELFF | TGTGCCAGCAGCTTAGGGTCTAGAGGAGGGCTGAACACCGGGGAGCTGTTTTTT
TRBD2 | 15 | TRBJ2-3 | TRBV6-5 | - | CASSYSRGGADTQYF | TGTGCCAGCAGTTACTCACGCGGGGGGGCCGATACGCAGTATTTT
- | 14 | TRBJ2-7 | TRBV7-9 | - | CASSLAASSDEQYF | TGTGCCAGCAGCTTAGCCGCTAGTTCAGACGAGCAGTACTTC
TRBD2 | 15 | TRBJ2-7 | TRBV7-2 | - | CASSLASGLAYEQYF | TGTGCCAGCAGCTTAGCTTCGGGACTAGCCTACGAGCAGTACTTC
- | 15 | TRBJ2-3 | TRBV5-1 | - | CASSLVGASGDTQYF | TGCGCCAGCAGCTTGGTAGGGGCAAGTGGAGATACGCAGTATTTT
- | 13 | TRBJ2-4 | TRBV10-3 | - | CAALIPNKNIQYF | TGTGCCGCGCTAATCCCGAACAAAAACATTCAGTACTTC
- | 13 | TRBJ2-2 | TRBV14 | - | CASSLINTGELFF | TGTGCCAGCAGCCTCATTAACACCGGGGAGCTGTTTTTT
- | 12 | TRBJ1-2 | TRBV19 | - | CATADANYGYTF | TGTGCCACAGCGGATGCTAACTATGGCTACACCTTC
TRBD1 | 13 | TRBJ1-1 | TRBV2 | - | CATTDRQNTEAFF | TGTGCCACCACGGACAGGCAGAACACTGAAGCTTTCTTT
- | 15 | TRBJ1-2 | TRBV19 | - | CASSIKPGSLYGYTF | TGTGCCAGTAGTATTAAGCCCGGGAGTCTCTATGGCTACACCTTC
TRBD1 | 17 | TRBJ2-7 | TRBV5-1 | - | CASSFRTGLRLGMEQYF | TGCGCCAGCAGCTTCAGGACAGGTTTGCGGCTCGGGATGGAGCAGTACTTC
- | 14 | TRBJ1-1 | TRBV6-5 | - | CASSYGQWNTEAFF | TGTGCCAGCAGTTACGGGCAGTGGAACACTGAAGCTTTCTTT
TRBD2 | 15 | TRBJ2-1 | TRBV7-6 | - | CASSSGGLAGNEQFF | TGTGCCAGCAGCTCTGGGGGACTAGCGGGTAATGAGCAGTTCTTC
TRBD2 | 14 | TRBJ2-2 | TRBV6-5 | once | CASYRGGKVGELFF | TGTGCCAGCTACCGGGGGGGGAAGGTCGGGGAGCTGTTTTTT
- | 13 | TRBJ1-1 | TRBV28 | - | CASNIQLNTEAFF | TGTGCCAGCAATATACAGCTGAACACTGAAGCTTTCTTT
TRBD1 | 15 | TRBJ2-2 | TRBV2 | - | CASRPGQANTGELFF | TGTGCCAGCAGGCCGGGACAGGCGAACACCGGGGAGCTGTTTTTT
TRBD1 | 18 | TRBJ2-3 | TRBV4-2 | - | CASSPLGQGFTITDTQYF | TGTGCCAGCAGCCCATTGGGACAGGGGTTCACCATCACAGATACGCAGTATTTT
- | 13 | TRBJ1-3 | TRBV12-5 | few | CASGLGQGNTIYF | TGTGCTAGTGGTTTGGGACAGGGAAACACCATATATTTT
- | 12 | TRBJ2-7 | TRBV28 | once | CASSFGSYEQYF | TGTGCCAGCAGTTTCGGGTCCTACGAGCAGTACTTC
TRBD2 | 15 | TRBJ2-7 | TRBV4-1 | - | CASSQGSSGTYEQYF | TGCGCCAGCAGCCAAGGTTCTAGCGGAACCTACGAGCAGTACTTC
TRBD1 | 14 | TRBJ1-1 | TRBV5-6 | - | CASSSGTGAAEAFF | TGTGCCAGCAGCTCTGGGACAGGGGCTGCTGAAGCTTTCTTT
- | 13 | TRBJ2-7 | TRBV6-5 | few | CATRAQGSYEQYF | TGTGCCACCAGGGCACAGGGAAGCTACGAGCAGTACTTC
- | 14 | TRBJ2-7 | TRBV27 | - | CASGDGNRVHEQYF | TGTGCCAGCGGTGACGGGAACAGGGTGCACGAGCAGTACTTC